These T cell receptor beta chains were read from a single sample in a study of T cells in Graves' hyperthyroidism and ophthalmopathy. TCRdb processed the multiplex PCR reads anew with MiXCR; each CDR3 protein has one entry. Of hundreds of thousands of distinct CDR3 sequences detected, more than 30% appear once; the ten largest clones hold more than 7%. Sequencing input: blood. Receptors originate from a man between 18 and 29 years old with Graves' hyperthyroidism. The CDR3 runs from the conserved cysteine through the conserved F or W. Each record gives: V gene, D gene, J gene, clone size, CDR3 protein, CDR3 DNA. A D gene is named only where the DNA matches it firmly. Only some rows state a clone size, as once, few, many or a class for expanded clones.

TRBV13	-	TRBJ1-1	-	CASSLGGAGLLTEAFF	TGTGCCAGCAGCTTAGGAGGGGCAGGGCTCCTCACTGAAGCTTTCTTT
TRBV15	-	TRBJ2-6	-	CATSRGEGKGSLGANVLTF	TGTGCCACCAGCAGAGGAGAGGGGAAGGGTTCGCTTGGGGCCAACGTCCTGACTTTC
TRBV20-1	-	TRBJ1-1	-	CSAVYSEAFF	TGCAGTGCTGTTTATTCTGAAGCTTTCTTT
TRBV6-6	-	TRBJ2-7	-	CASGGLWNEQYF	TGTGCCAGCGGGGGTTTATGGAACGAGCAGTACTTC
TRBV9	-	TRBJ2-7	many	CASSEGLRPTEQYF	TGTGCCAGCAGTGAAGGACTGCGGCCGACCGAGCAGTACTTC
TRBV7-9	TRBD2	TRBJ2-6	-	CASITFRVGRASGANVLTF	TGTGCCAGCATTACCTTCCGGGTCGGGAGGGCCTCTGGGGCCAACGTCCTGACTTTC
TRBV10-2	-	TRBJ1-3	many	CASSVGESGNTIYF	TGCGCCAGCAGTGTTGGGGAGTCTGGAAACACCATATATTTT
TRBV7-2	TRBD2	TRBJ2-5	many	CAIGGGLAGVGETQYF	TGTGCCATCGGGGGGGGACTAGCGGGAGTGGGTGAGACCCAGTACTTC
TRBV9	-	TRBJ1-5	many	CASSVGGAGQPQHF	TGTGCCAGCAGCGTAGGAGGGGCAGGTCAGCCCCAGCATTTT
TRBV9	-	TRBJ1-2	many	CASSVDPVRGDYGYTF	TGTGCCAGCAGCGTGGACCCGGTCCGGGGGGACTATGGCTACACCTTC
TRBV2	TRBD1	TRBJ1-2	many	CASSDPGQNYYGYTF	TGTGCCAGCAGTGACCCGGGACAGAATTACTATGGCTACACCTTC
TRBV14	-	TRBJ2-5	-	CASSYYGTQETQYF	TGTGCCAGCAGTTACTACGGGACCCAAGAGACCCAGTACTTC
TRBV5-6	TRBD1	TRBJ2-2	-	CASSRQGSNTGELFF	TGTGCCAGCAGCCGACAGGGCTCGAACACCGGGGAGCTGTTTTTT
TRBV5-1	-	TRBJ1-1	few	CASSSQLGNTEAFF	TGCGCCAGCAGCTCCCAGCTGGGGAACACTGAAGCTTTCTTT
TRBV11-2	-	TRBJ1-1	few	CASSLDRGSAEAFF	TGTGCCAGCAGCTTAGACAGGGGTTCCGCTGAAGCTTTCTTT
TRBV4-3	-	TRBJ2-6	-	CASSQIHGQPSGANVLTF	TGCGCCAGCAGCCAAATACACGGACAGCCCTCTGGGGCCAACGTCCTGACTTTC
TRBV6-1	TRBD1	TRBJ1-6	-	CASTYGTGSNSPLHF	TGTGCCAGCACCTACGGGACAGGGAGTAATTCACCCCTCCACTTT
TRBV14	-	TRBJ2-7	many	CASSQAGEGYEQYF	TGTGCCAGCAGCCAAGCAGGGGAAGGCTACGAGCAGTACTTC
TRBV7-2	-	TRBJ2-2	-	CASSQIGQELGLGTGELFF	TGTGCCAGCAGCCAAATAGGACAGGAACTGGGACTCGGCACCGGGGAGCTGTTTTTT
TRBV5-1	TRBD1	TRBJ1-3	few	CASSSNPGGEGNTIYF	TGCGCCAGCAGCTCTAATCCAGGGGGTGAAGGAAACACCATATATTTT
TRBV7-8	-	TRBJ2-6	few	CAWARLTGANVLTF	TGTGCCTGGGCGCGGCTAACTGGGGCCAACGTCCTGACTTTC
TRBV5-8	-	TRBJ1-4	few	CASSLKGQTLNEKLFF	TGTGCCAGCAGCCTGAAAGGACAGACTCTTAATGAAAAACTGTTTTTT
TRBV7-2	-	TRBJ1-3	few	CASSPRTEFSGNTIYF	TGTGCCAGCAGCCCCCGGACCGAATTCTCTGGAAACACCATATATTTT
TRBV7-2	TRBD2	TRBJ2-7	-	CASSPETSGSLPYEQYF	TGCGCCAGCAGCCCTGAGACTAGCGGGAGTCTCCCCTACGAGCAGTACTTC
TRBV20-1	-	TRBJ2-7	few	CSAPRALGGTYEQYF	TGCAGTGCTCCACGGGCCCTTGGAGGTACCTACGAGCAGTACTTC
TRBV7-8	-	TRBJ2-7	many	CASSLDEQYF	TGTGCCAGCAGCTTAGACGAGCAGTACTTC
TRBV2	-	TRBJ2-5	many	CASRRIKETQYF	TGTGCCAGCAGGCGCATCAAAGAGACCCAGTACTTC
TRBV9	-	TRBJ2-7	many	CASSVDATPYEQYF	TGTGCCAGCAGCGTAGATGCCACCCCCTACGAGCAGTACTTC
TRBV9	-	TRBJ2-2	many	CASSVSGELFF	TGTGCCAGCAGCGTTTCCGGGGAGCTGTTTTTT
TRBV6-1	-	TRBJ1-5	-	CASRTAGFTDQPQHF	TGTGCCAGCAGGACAGCAGGTTTCACCGATCAGCCCCAGCATTTT
TRBV9	TRBD1	TRBJ1-6	many	CASSPEGQAYSPLHF	TGTGCCAGCAGCCCCGAAGGACAGGCCTATTCACCCCTCCACTTT
TRBV15	TRBD1	TRBJ1-5	many	CATSRDQGTGFRQPQHF	TGTGCCACCAGCAGAGATCAGGGGACAGGGTTTCGTCAGCCCCAGCATTTT
TRBV9	-	TRBJ2-7	-	CASSVEGAPYEQYF	TGTGCCAGCAGCGTAGAAGGAGCGCCCTACGAGCAGTACTTC
TRBV15	TRBD2	TRBJ2-3	-	CATSRKRGERTDTQYF	TGTGCCACCAGCAGGAAGCGGGGAGAGCGCACAGATACGCAGTATTTT
TRBV7-3	-	TRBJ1-3	few	CASSTRDEGNTIYF	TGTGCCAGCAGCACCCGGGACGAAGGAAACACCATATATTTT
TRBV10-3	TRBD1	TRBJ2-7	-	CASSTRGLADEQYF	TGTGCCAGCAGTACGAGGGGGCTAGCCGACGAGCAGTACTTC
TRBV12-3/TRBV12-4	-	TRBJ1-6	many	CASSPTGFGSPLHF	TGTGCCAGCAGTCCGACAGGTTTCGGCTCACCCCTCCACTTT
TRBV6-6	-	TRBJ2-2	few	CASSNSPGWELFF	TGTGCCAGCAGCAACAGCCCAGGGTGGGAGCTGTTTTTT
TRBV2	-	TRBJ1-3	many	CATLQSSGNTIYF	TGTGCCACCCTACAGAGCTCTGGAAACACCATATATTTT
TRBV7-9	TRBD2	TRBJ2-5	-	CASSQAPPAAGEETQYF	TGCGCCAGCAGCCAAGCCCCCCCGGCAGCGGGGGAAGAGACCCAGTACTTC
TRBV6-5	-	TRBJ2-7	-	CASSYSGLTYEQYF	TGTGCCAGCAGTTACTCAGGGCTCACCTACGAGCAGTACTTC